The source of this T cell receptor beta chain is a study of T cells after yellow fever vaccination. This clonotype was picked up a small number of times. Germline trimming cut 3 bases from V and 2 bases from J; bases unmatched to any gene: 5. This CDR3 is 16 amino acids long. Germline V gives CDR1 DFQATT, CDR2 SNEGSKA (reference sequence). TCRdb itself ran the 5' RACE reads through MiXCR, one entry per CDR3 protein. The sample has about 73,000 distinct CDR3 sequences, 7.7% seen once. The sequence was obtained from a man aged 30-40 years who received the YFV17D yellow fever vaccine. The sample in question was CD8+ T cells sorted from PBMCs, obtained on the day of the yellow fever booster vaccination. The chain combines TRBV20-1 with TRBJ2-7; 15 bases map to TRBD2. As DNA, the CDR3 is TGCAGTGCTAGGGAGGGACTAGCGGGAGGCACCTACGAGCAGTACTTC. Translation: CSAREGLAGGTYEQYF.